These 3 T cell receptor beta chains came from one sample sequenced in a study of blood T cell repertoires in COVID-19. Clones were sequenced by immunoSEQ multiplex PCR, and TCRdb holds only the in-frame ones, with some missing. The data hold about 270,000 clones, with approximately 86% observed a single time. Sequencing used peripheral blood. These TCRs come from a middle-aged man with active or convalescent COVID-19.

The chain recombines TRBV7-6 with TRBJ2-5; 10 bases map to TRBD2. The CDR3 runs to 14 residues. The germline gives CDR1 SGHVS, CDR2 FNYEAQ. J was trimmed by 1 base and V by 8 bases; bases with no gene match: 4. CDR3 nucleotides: TGTGCCAGCCATAGCGGGGGGTTCCAAGAGACCCAGTACTTC. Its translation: CASHSGGFQETQYF.

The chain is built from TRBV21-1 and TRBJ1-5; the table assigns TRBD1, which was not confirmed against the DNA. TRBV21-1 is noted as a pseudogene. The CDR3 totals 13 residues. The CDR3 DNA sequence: TGTGCCAGGAGGGGACATAGCAATCAGCCCCAGCATTTT. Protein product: CARRGHSNQPQHF.

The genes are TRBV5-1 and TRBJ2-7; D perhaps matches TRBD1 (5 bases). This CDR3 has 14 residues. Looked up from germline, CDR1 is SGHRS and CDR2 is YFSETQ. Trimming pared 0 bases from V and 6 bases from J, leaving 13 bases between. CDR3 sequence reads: CASSLEGSQGEQYF. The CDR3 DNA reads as TGCGCCAGCAGCTTGGAAGGTTCTCAGGGCGAGCAGTACTTC.